This TCR beta chain was identified in a study of T cell repertoires in cytomegalovirus infection. Turning to the study itself: Both CMV infection and a matching HLA type were indicated by public TCR beta signatures. Study-wide points: CMV carriers with the relevant HLA were identified by cumulative public TCR beta family frequency. Within the response measured ex vivo, HLA-C-restricted CMV-specific TCR beta clonotypes were dominant.

There are a few counts of this clonotype. Its cognate antigen is unknown. TCRdb itself ran the reads through MiXCR, one entry per CDR3 protein. The sample has roughly 280,000 distinct CDR3 sequences, approximately 9.2% seen once. This CDR3 has 19 residues. Germline lookup yields CDR1 MNHEY and CDR2 SVGEGT. V shed 2 bases, J shed 6 bases, and the junction held 9 bases outside the gene matches. J is TRBJ2-2 and V is TRBV6-2 or TRBV6-3, with 16 bases lining up with TRBD2. The source is a human donor in good health (CMV status not recorded). Some clones in this sample may be carry-over from other donors' samples. The sample was PBMCs. CDR3 DNA sequence: TGTGCCAGCAGTTACGGGACTAGCGGGAGGGCCGCAAGAGCCGGGGAGCTGTTTTTT. It is translated as CASSYGTSGRAARAGELFF.